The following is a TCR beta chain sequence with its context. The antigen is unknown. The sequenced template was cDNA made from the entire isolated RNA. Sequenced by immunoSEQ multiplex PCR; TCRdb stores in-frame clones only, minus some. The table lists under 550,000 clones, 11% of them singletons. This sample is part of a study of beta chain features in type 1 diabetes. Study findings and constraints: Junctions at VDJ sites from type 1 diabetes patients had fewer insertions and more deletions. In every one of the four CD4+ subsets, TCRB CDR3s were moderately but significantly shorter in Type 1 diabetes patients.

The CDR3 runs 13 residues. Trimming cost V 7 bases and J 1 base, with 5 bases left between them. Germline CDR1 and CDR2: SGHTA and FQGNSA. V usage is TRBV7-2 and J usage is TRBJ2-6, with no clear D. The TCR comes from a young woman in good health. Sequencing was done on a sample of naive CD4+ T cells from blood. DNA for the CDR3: TGTGCCAGCATTATGTCTGGGGCCAACGTCCTGACTTTC. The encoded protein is CASIMSGANVLTF.